Each of the 20 T cell receptor beta chains below was sequenced from the same sample in a study of OX40 agonist ivuxolimab in advanced cancers. This table comes from immunoSEQ multiplex PCR, and its TCRdb copy is limited to in-frame clones, with some not included. The sample contains about 79,000 clones, approximately 85% of which appear only once. The source was CD4+ or CD8+ T cells sorted from blood, collected in a trial of the OX40 agonist ivuxolimab. These receptors were obtained from an adult with an advanced solid tumor such as melanoma, head and neck, liver or kidney cancer.

The chain is built from TRBV11-2 and TRBJ2-7; 10 positions match TRBD2. The CDR3 runs 15 residues. V lost 4 bases, J lost 1 base, and 4 bases stayed unmatched. CDR1 is SGHAT, CDR2 FQNNGV, per germline. The CDR3 nucleotides read TGTGCCAGCAGCTGGGGACTAGCGTTATCCTACGAGCAGTACTTC. This gives the protein CASSWGLALSYEQYF.

CDR3 nucleotide sequence: TGTGCCAGCAGAACACCTTGGGAGGGGGCGATTGAAAAACTGTTTTTT. Its translation is CASRTPWEGAIEKLFF. The chain uses TRBV2 and TRBJ1-4, with 7 bases fitting TRBD1. The CDR3 is 16 residues long. Germline V gene data show CDR1 as SNHLY and CDR2 as FYNNEI. V was clipped by 6 bases and J by 7 bases; unmatched bases: 14.

In its sample, this clone was seen once. V usage is TRBV5-8 and J usage is TRBJ2-5; no definite D call. Near its end, the DNA agrees better with TRBJ2-7, so the J call may be wrong. This CDR3 contains 14 residues. CDR1 and CDR2 from the germline V gene are SGHTS and YDEGEE. The CDR3 spells CASSLTGLEDEQYF. CDR3 in DNA: TGTGCCAGCAGCTTGACCGGGTTAGAAGACGAGCAGTACTTC.

The chain combines TRBV5-4 with TRBJ2-3; D call uncertain. CDR3 length equals 13 residues. Germline V gene lookup returns CDR1 SGHNT and CDR2 YYREEE (reference sequence). Trimming removed 0 bases at V and 2 bases at J, with 4 bases between. CDR3 DNA sequence: TGTGCCAGCAGCTTGGTGAACACAGATACGCAGTATTTT. As protein: CASSLVNTDTQYF.

The V call is TRBV6-5, the J call TRBJ2-7; possibly TRBD1 for D (6 bases). Trimming took off 0 bases at V and 4 bases at J, with 16 bases between the two ends. The CDR3 spans 16 residues. Germline V lookup: CDR1 MNHEY, CDR2 SVGAGI. CDR3 nucleotides: TGTGCCAGCAGTTACTCGGCAGGGGCAGAGGGGTACGAGCAGTACTTC. Translated, it gives CASSYSAGAEGYEQYF.

The chain combines TRBV5-4 with TRBJ2-5; TRBD2 matches 11 bases. The CDR3 is 15 residues long. With V trimmed by 4 bases and J by 5 bases, 7 bases remained unmatched. Germline V gene data show CDR1 as SGHNT and CDR2 as YYREEE (reference sequence). CDR3 in amino acids: CASSLTSGSGETQYF. In nucleotides, the CDR3 is TGTGCCAGCAGCCTTACTAGCGGGAGTGGGGAGACCCAGTACTTC.

The chain combines TRBV11-3 with TRBJ2-3; D is possibly TRBD1 (6 bases). CDR3 length: 14 residues. Germline lookup yields CDR1 SGHNT and CDR2 YENEEA. Trimming removed 3 bases from V and 5 bases from J, with 12 bases in between. CDR3 sequence: CASSFRGGGDTQYF. The DNA of the CDR3 is TGTGCCAGCAGCTTCAGGGGTGGGGGAGATACGCAGTATTTT. Full variable domain (rest looked up from reference TRBV11-3 and TRBJ2-3): EAGVVQSPRYKIIEKKQPVAFWCNPISGHNTLYWYLQNLGQGPELLIRYENEEAVDDSQLPKDRFSAERLKGVDSTLKIQPAELGDSAVYLCASSFRGGGDTQYFGPGTRLTVL.

The gene calls are TRBV7-2 and TRBJ1-5; D remains ambiguous. The CDR3 contains 12 residues. Germline lookup yields CDR1 SGHTA and CDR2 FQGNSA. Trimming took off 1 base at V and 8 bases at J, with 6 bases between the two ends. The CDR3 protein is CASSLVGKPQHF. The DNA for the CDR3 is TGTGCCAGCAGCTTAGTAGGGAAGCCCCAGCATTTT.

This clone was seen more than once but under ten times. This chain uses TRBV28 with TRBJ1-1, with D perhaps TRBD1 (5 bases). Germline loops: CDR1 MDHEN, CDR2 SYDVKM. Trimming stripped 10 bases from V and 0 bases from J, with 12 bases between. The CDR3 length is 13 residues. CDR3 residues: CATSDIMNTEAFF. As DNA, the CDR3 is TGTGCCACCTCGGACATTATGAACACTGAAGCTTTCTTT.

This clone was counted once. This chain uses TRBV9 with TRBJ1-3, with D tentatively TRBD1 (5 bases). Trimming shortened V by 9 bases and J by 4 bases, and 20 bases separated the two germline ends. This CDR3 has 15 amino acids. The germline V gene encodes CDR1 SGDLS and CDR2 YYNGEE. The CDR3: CATEGSSGRGNTIYF. The CDR3 DNA follows: TGTGCCACCGAGGGGAGTTCGGGGAGGGGAAACACCATATATTTT.

Here the CDR3 reads CAWNSPGQGKDTEAFF. CDR3 coding DNA: TGTGCCTGGAACTCACCGGGACAGGGGAAGGACACTGAAGCTTTCTTT. This chain uses TRBV30 with TRBJ1-1, with 10 bases identical to TRBD1. The J segment lost 3 bases and the V segment lost 4 bases, leaving 11 bases of the junction unmatched. This CDR3 has 16 residues. Germline CDR1 reads GTSNPN; CDR2 reads SVGIG (reference sequence).

The chain links TRBV4-1 to TRBJ2-1; no clear D gene. V shed 3 bases and J shed 3 bases, with 15 bases lying between them. Germline loops: CDR1 MGHRA, CDR2 YSYEKL. This CDR3 has 16 residues. The CDR3 loop is CASSHNADTLYNEQFF. The CDR3 region has the DNA TGCGCCAGCAGCCATAATGCAGACACCCTCTACAATGAGCAGTTCTTC.

The chain recombines TRBV6-1 with TRBJ2-1; D is ambiguous. V lost 6 bases to trimming and J lost 0 bases, with 9 bases between them. This CDR3 has 14 residues. Germline assignment: CDR1 MNHNS and CDR2 SASEGT. The CDR3 sequence is CASRPPSSYNEQFF. CDR3 nucleotides: TGTGCCAGCAGGCCACCGAGCTCCTACAATGAGCAGTTCTTC.

V and J are TRBV5-1 and TRBJ2-3; D is unclear. Trimming took off 1 base at V and 4 bases at J, with 10 bases between the two ends. The CDR3 totals 14 residues. CDR1 and CDR2 (germline): SGHRS, YFSETQ. The DNA for the CDR3 is TGCGCCAGCAGCTTGCAAGGTTTTTCAGATACGCAGTATTTT. As protein: CASSLQGFSDTQYF. The entire variable domain, with the rest obtained from reference TRBV5-1 and TRBJ2-3, is as follows: KAGVTQTPRYLIKTRGQQVTLSCSPISGHRSVSWYQQTPGQGLQFLFEYFSETQRNKGNFPGRFSGRQFSNSRSEMNVSTLELGDSALYLCASSLQGFSDTQYFGPGTRLTVL.

J is TRBJ2-1 and V is TRBV7-2, with 7 bases fitting TRBD1. This CDR3 region has 14 residues. The J segment lost 4 bases and the V segment lost 5 bases, leaving 5 bases of the junction unmatched. Germline CDR1 reads SGHTA; CDR2 reads FQGNSA. CDR3 nucleotides: TGTGCCAGCAGCGCAGGGACAGCTTACAATGAGCAGTTCTTC. Encoded protein: CASSAGTAYNEQFF.

The gene calls are TRBV7-8 and TRBJ1-5; 7 nucleotides match TRBD1. The germline CDR1 and CDR2 sequences are SGHVS and FQNEAQ. The CDR3 has 12 amino acids. The J segment lost 12 bases and the V segment lost 4 bases, leaving 6 bases of the junction unmatched. CDR3 DNA sequence: TGTGCCAGCAGCTCCATTGGGGACAGCCAGCATTTT. Translating it yields CASSSIGDSQHF.

The chain has TRBV7-8 and TRBJ2-7; D might be TRBD1 or TRBD2, each matching 5 bases. V was clipped by 4 bases and J by 2 bases, with 15 bases between them. The CDR3 extends over 15 amino acids. Germline loops: CDR1 SGHVS, CDR2 FQNEAQ. CDR3 residues: CASSSRGSPPYEQYF. The CDR3 DNA reads as TGTGCCAGCAGCTCGAGGGGCTCTCCCCCCTACGAGCAGTACTTC. Full variable domain (remainder filled in from reference TRBV7-8 and TRBJ2-7): GAGVSQSPRYKVAKRGQDVALRCDPISGHVSLFWYQQALGQGPEFLTYFQNEAQLDKSGLPSDRFFAERPEGSVSTLKIQRTQQEDSAVYLCASSSRGSPPYEQYFGPGTRLTVT.

The chain links TRBV4-2 to TRBJ2-2, with D perhaps matching TRBD1 or TRBD2 (5 bases each). The CDR3 spans 17 residues. V lost 4 bases and J 0 bases, leaving 15 bases between the germline ends. CDR1 and CDR2 (germline): LGHNA, YNFKEQ. The CDR3 DNA reads TGTGCCAGCAGCCCAGTGGGAACGGGACCGAACACCGGGGAGCTGTTTTTT. It yields the protein CASSPVGTGPNTGELFF.

The gene calls are TRBV14 and TRBJ2-5; D not resolved. Germline V CDR1 and CDR2: SGHDN, FVKESK. CDR3 length: 13 amino acids. V lost 0 bases and J lost 2, with 4 bases in between. The CDR3 nucleotides are TGTGCCAGCAGCCAAGATTGGCAAGAGACCCAGTACTTC. It yields the protein CASSQDWQETQYF.

The chain has TRBV7-9 and TRBJ2-6; D is ambiguous. The CDR3 consists of 13 residues. Germline lookup yields CDR1 SEHNR and CDR2 FQNEAQ (reference sequence). The V end lost 3 bases, the J end lost 4 bases, and 4 bases lay between the germline ends. The CDR3 DNA sequence: TGTGCCAGCAGCTTTCCGGGGGCCAACGTCCTGACTTTC. Amino acids: CASSFPGANVLTF.